The 24 T cell receptor beta chains presented below share a single source sample, sequenced in a study of CD8+CD57+ T cells in acquired aplastic anemia. Genomic DNA provided the template from which TCR beta VDJ and CDR3 profiles were obtained. One entry per CDR3 protein results from TCRdb running MiXCR on the reads. Among 190,000 or so distinct CDR3 sequences listed, roughly 55% were seen once. Source material: sorted CD4+, CD8+, or CD8+CD57+ T cells (not recorded which) from PBMCs. The receptors were gathered from a human donor in good health.

This rearrangement joins TRBV6-6 to TRBJ1-2, with a tentative D call TRBD1 (5 bases). The CDR3 has 13 amino acids. Trimming stripped 10 bases from V and 4 bases from J, with 16 bases between. CDR1 MNHNY and CDR2 SVGAGI come from the germline V gene (reference sequence). CDR3 DNA sequence: TGTGCCATAAATAAAGGGGTGGTCTATGGCTACACCTTC. The encoded protein is CAINKGVVYGYTF.

The J gene is TRBJ2-7, the V gene TRBV5-6; 11 bases align to TRBD1. The CDR3 spans 15 residues. Germline CDR1 is SGHDT and CDR2 is YYEEEE. The junction had 9 bases not matched to a gene; V was cut back by 4 bases and J by 6 bases. CDR3: CASSPTRDRGVEQYF. In nucleotides, the CDR3 is TGTGCCAGCAGCCCCACCCGGGACAGGGGGGTCGAGCAGTACTTC.

The chain is built from TRBV29-1 and TRBJ2-3; TRBD1 matches 8 bases. The CDR3 contains 16 residues. Germline V CDR1 and CDR2: SQVTM, ANQGSEA. V was pared by 5 bases and J by 1 base, with 11 bases of the junction left unmatched. The chain's CDR3 is CSVTWTGSSRTDTQYF. The CDR3 DNA is TGCAGCGTTACCTGGACAGGGAGTTCGCGCACAGATACGCAGTATTTT.

This clonotype was detected ten times or more. This chain connects TRBV4-2 to TRBJ2-7; D is perhaps TRBD2 (6 bases). This CDR3 region has 14 residues. CDR1 is LGHNA, CDR2 YNFKEQ, per germline. V dropped 1 base and J dropped 7 bases, with 14 bases sitting between them. The CDR3 region is CASSQGGVGVEQYF. CDR3 DNA sequence: TGTGCCAGCAGCCAAGGGGGGGTCGGGGTGGAGCAGTACTTC.

Only one count was recorded for this clonotype. It may be a read error: a sequence one base away is much more abundant. The chain has TRBV27 and TRBJ2-7; 7 positions agree with TRBD1. Germline V gene data show CDR1 as MNHEY and CDR2 as SMNVEV (reference sequence). This CDR3 is built from 15 residues. In DNA, the CDR3 is TGTGCCTGCAGTCCACACGGACAGGTTGCCTACGAGCAGTACTTC. Its translation is CACSPHGQVAYEQYF.

The J gene is TRBJ2-1, the V gene TRBV27; TRBD2 aligns across 7 bases. Trimming took 6 bases from V and 3 from J; bases not matched to a gene: 2. Germline CDR1 reads MNHEY; CDR2 reads SMNVEV (reference sequence). The CDR3 extends over 13 amino acids. Written as DNA, the CDR3 is TGTGCCAGCAGCCGGGACTACTACAATGAGCAGTTCTTC. This gives the protein CASSRDYYNEQFF.

The V gene is TRBV9, the J gene TRBJ2-2, with 7 bases that match TRBD1. V dropped 4 bases and J dropped 0; count of bases not matched to a gene: 3. CDR1 and CDR2 from the germline V gene are SGDLS and YYNGEE. The CDR3 contains 15 residues. DNA for the CDR3: TGTGCCAGCAGCTGGGGGACAGCGAACACCGGGGAGCTGTTTTTT. Its protein is CASSWGTANTGELFF.

The V and J genes are TRBV20-1 and TRBJ2-3, with TRBD2 matching 12 bases. Unmatched junction bases numbered 8, after V lost 2 bases and J lost 5 bases. Germline values: CDR1 DFQATT, CDR2 SNEGSKA (reference sequence). The CDR3 has 16 amino acids. The CDR3 is CSARSTSGRGRDTQYF. The CDR3 bases are TGCAGTGCTAGATCGACTAGCGGGAGAGGGAGAGATACGCAGTATTTT.

The chain is built from TRBV24-1 and TRBJ2-3, with 13 bases fitting TRBD2. J lost 3 bases, V lost 3 bases, and 5 bases had no gene match. There are 17 residues in the CDR3. Germline CDR1 reads KGHDR; CDR2 reads SFDVKD. As DNA, the CDR3 is TGTGCCACCAGTGATCCGGGACTAGCGGGAACAACAGATACGCAGTATTTT. This translates into CATSDPGLAGTTDTQYF.

J is TRBJ2-7 and V is TRBV24-1, with D hard to call. The V gene lost 11 bases and the J gene lost 2 bases, with 21 bases spanning the gap. This CDR3 contains 15 residues. Germline assignment: CDR1 KGHDR and CDR2 SFDVKD. CDR3 sequence (DNA): TGTGCCAGCAGCCCCCCGAATAGCAGAACCTACGAGCAGTACTTC. Translating it yields CASSPPNSRTYEQYF.

For this clonotype: At one end the junction does not follow the germline gene, possibly because of a read error. J is TRBJ1-1 and V is TRBV14, with TRBD1 matching 8 bases. Germline values: CDR1 SGHDN, CDR2 FVKESK. This CDR3 contains 14 residues. CDR3 region: CASSQVGQVIEAFF. CDR3 DNA: TGCGCCAGCAGCCAAGTGGGACAGGTTATTGAAGCTTTCTTT.

The V and J genes are TRBV9 and TRBJ1-1; D is uncertain. The ends were cut back, 4 bases at V and 0 bases at J, with 7 bases in the middle. The CDR3 runs to 13 residues. The germline V gene has CDR1 SGDLS and CDR2 YYNGEE. The CDR3 here is CASSPEMNTEAFF. DNA for the CDR3: TGTGCCAGCAGCCCCGAGATGAACACTGAAGCTTTCTTT.

Many counts were recorded for this clonotype. One end of the junction varies from germline; a read error may be responsible. This chain links TRBV4-1 with TRBJ1-6, with 7 bases identical to TRBD1. The CDR3 contains 15 residues. Per the germline V gene, CDR1 is MGHRA and CDR2 is YSYEKL. In DNA form, the CDR3 reads TGCGCCAGCAGCGAAGAGACAGGGCTGAATTCACCCCTCCACTTT. Amino acid sequence: CASSEETGLNSPLHF.

This clonotype was counted at least ten times. J is TRBJ2-7 and V is TRBV7-9; D possibly matches TRBD1 or TRBD2 (5 bases each). Germline assignment: CDR1 SEHNR and CDR2 FQNEAQ (reference sequence). The V end was cut by 4 bases, the J end by 2 bases, with 9 bases between. This CDR3 is built from 13 residues. The CDR3 coding sequence is TGTGCCAGCAGCTCCAGGGACCCCTACGAGCAGTACTTC. Its protein is CASSSRDPYEQYF. The full variable domain, with the rest looked up from reference TRBV7-9 and TRBJ2-7, is DTGVSQNPRHKITKRGQNVTFRCDPISEHNRLYWYRQTLGQGPEFLTYFQNEAQLEKSRLLSDRFSAERPKGSFSTLEIQRTEQGDSAMYLCASSSRDPYEQYFGPGTRLTVT.

The CDR3, as DNA: TGCGCCAGCAGTCCAGGGACAGGGGGCGAAAATGAGCAGTTCTTC. Its translation: CASSPGTGGENEQFF. The chain has TRBV10-1 and TRBJ2-1; 12 bases map to TRBD1. This CDR3 region has 15 residues. Trimming removed 5 bases from V and 7 bases from J; junction bases left unmatched: 6. Germline loops: CDR1 WNHNN, CDR2 SYGVQD (reference sequence).

At least ten counts were recorded for this clonotype. The gene calls are TRBV6-4 and TRBJ1-1; 7 positions agree with TRBD1. V dropped 9 bases and J dropped 7; count of bases not matched to a gene: 11. Germline V gene data show CDR1 as MRHNA and CDR2 as SNTAGT. This CDR3 is built from 13 residues. The CDR3 DNA is TGTGCCAGTAAAGGGGGCATGTTTAGTGAAGCTTTCTTT. It yields the protein CASKGGMFSEAFF.

The chain couples TRBV5-1 to TRBJ2-7; D may be TRBD1 (5 bases). The CDR3 consists of 13 residues. CDR1 is SGHRS, CDR2 YFSETQ, per germline. Trimming took 3 bases from V and 6 from J, leaving 13 bases between them. The CDR3 nucleotides are TGCGCCAGCAGCTCCGATGAAGGGGCCGAGCAGTACTTC. It yields the protein CASSSDEGAEQYF.

This clonotype has a single count. The chain couples TRBV10-3 to TRBJ2-6; D uncertain. In germline, CDR1 is ENHRY, CDR2 SYGVKD. The CDR3 covers 18 residues. Trimming cost V 0 bases and J 1 base, with 13 bases left between them. The CDR3 region is CAISESPGPSSGANVLTF. The DNA of the CDR3 is TGTGCCATCAGTGAGTCCCCGGGTCCCTCGTCTGGGGCCAACGTCCTGACTTTC.

The chain joins TRBV12-3 or TRBV12-4 to TRBJ1-2, with D possibly being TRBD1 (6 bases). The CDR3 spans 15 residues. V gave up 5 bases and J gave up 3 bases, with 16 bases separating them. The DNA of the CDR3 is TGTGCCAGCAGTCGCGGACAGCTCAGGGACTATGGCTACACCTTC. Protein: CASSRGQLRDYGYTF.

This chain connects TRBV20-1 to TRBJ2-7, with 9 bases identical to TRBD1. Losses at the gene ends were 5 bases for V and 7 bases for J; bases not matched to a gene: 6. The CDR3 length is 12 residues. CDR1 is DFQATT, CDR2 SNEGSKA, per germline (reference sequence). DNA for the CDR3: TGCAGTGCTCCGGACAGGGGCGGAGAGCAGTACTTC. This gives the protein CSAPDRGGEQYF.

This clonotype has a handful of counts. The chain employs TRBV7-3 and TRBJ1-6; unclear D gene. Germline CDR1 and CDR2: SGHTA and FQGTGA. This CDR3 spans 15 amino acids. V shed 1 base and J shed 7 bases, with 11 bases lying between them. The CDR3 is CASSLRPGLNSPLHF. Here the CDR3 DNA reads TGTGCCAGCAGCTTAAGGCCAGGATTAAATTCACCCCTCCACTTT.

Here the CDR3 DNA reads TGCAGCGTTGAAAGACAGGGGGCTAAGGATGGCTACACCTTC. It encodes CSVERQGAKDGYTF. The V call is TRBV29-1, the J call TRBJ1-2, with 10 bases matching TRBD1. V lost 2 bases and J lost 6; bases outside the gene matches: 6. Germline V gives CDR1 SQVTM, CDR2 ANQGSEA. The length of the CDR3 is 14 residues.

The genes are TRBV7-9 and TRBJ2-1; 16 bases agree with TRBD2. The V gene's germline CDR1 is SEHNR and CDR2 FQNEAQ (reference sequence). The CDR3 contains 17 residues. Trimming took 7 bases from V and 6 from J; bases not matched to a gene: 9. The CDR3 DNA reads TGTGCCAGCACTTCGGGACTAGCGGGAGGGGCAGGCAATGAGCAGTTCTTC. This encodes CASTSGLAGGAGNEQFF.

This clonotype was seen a few times. The V gene is TRBV7-6, the J gene TRBJ2-1; tentatively, D is TRBD1 (5 bases). There are 16 residues in the CDR3. Trimming left V 5 bases short and J 0 bases short, with 14 bases between. Germline-derived CDR1 and CDR2 are SGHVS and FNYEAQ. The CDR3: CASSPQALSSYNEQFF. The DNA for the CDR3 is TGTGCCAGCAGCCCACAGGCTCTGAGCTCCTACAATGAGCAGTTCTTC.